The T cell receptor beta chain under discussion was sequenced for a study of blood T cell repertoires in COVID-19. Study overall: Spain, Italy and the United States supplied samples that represented acute and convalescent COVID-19.

As originally analysed: Estimated nucleated cell counts came from reference gene primer amplification. TCRdb's copy holds only in-frame clones and misses some; the assay was immunoSEQ multiplex PCR. V, J and clone size derive from that table, while D and trimming were established from the DNA sequence. The repertoire holds about 270,000 clones, with less than 90% as singletons. V gave up 4 bases and J gave up 4 bases, with 13 bases separating them. Looked up from germline, CDR1 is MDHEN and CDR2 is SYDVKM. The CDR3 consists of 15 residues. In terms of age and location, participants ranged from about 18 to 95 years and lived in approximately 24 US areas. Participants had their cohort set by participant-reported clinical history.

This sequence was found in a woman aged 45-60 years who had recovered from COVID-19. This chain uses TRBV28 with TRBJ1-4; the D gene is possibly TRBD1 (6 bases). Sequencing used PBMCs or T cells enriched from blood (not recorded which). The DNA of the CDR3 is TGTGCCAGCAGTTCAAGGACAGATAGTAATGAAAAACTGTTTTTT. Encoded protein: CASSSRTDSNEKLFF.